Listed here are 6 T cell receptor beta chains from one sample, sequenced in a study of blood T cell repertoires in COVID-19. Assay used: immunoSEQ multiplex PCR; TCRdb lists only in-frame clones, some missing. The data show about 40,000 clones, 81% seen once. The sequencing sample was made of peripheral blood. The receptors here all came from an elderly man with active or convalescent COVID-19.

The rearrangement uses TRBV5-1 and TRBJ2-2, with TRBD1 identical over 8 bases. With 4 bases clipped from V and 5 bases from J, the junction kept 7 bases outside the gene matches. Germline V gene lookup returns CDR1 SGHRS and CDR2 YFSETQ. The CDR3 runs 15 residues. The CDR3 nucleotides read TGCGCCAGCAGCACCGACAGGGGTGGGACCGGGGAGCTGTTTTTT. It encodes CASSTDRGGTGELFF.

The chain joins TRBV5-1 to TRBJ1-1, with D possibly being TRBD1 (6 bases). Germline V gene sequence: CDR1 SGHRS, CDR2 YFSETQ. The CDR3 covers 14 residues. V was trimmed by 0 bases and J by 7 bases, leaving 13 bases between them. This CDR3 reads CASSLGQAGGEAFF. The CDR3 DNA reads TGCGCCAGCAGCTTGGGACAGGCCGGAGGTGAAGCTTTCTTT.

V gene TRBV5-6 combines with J gene TRBJ2-6; D is unresolved. The CDR3 has 14 residues. The germline V and J ends were trimmed by 0 bases and 2 bases, with 3 bases remaining between them. Per germline, CDR1 SGHDT and CDR2 YYEEEE. The CDR3 coding sequence is TGTGCCAGCAGCTTGGCAACTGGGGCCAACGTCCTGACTTTC. Protein product: CASSLATGANVLTF.

The V gene is TRBV2, the J gene TRBJ1-4, with no clear D. The CDR3 is 15 residues long. V gave up 4 bases and J gave up 3 bases, with 12 bases separating them. Germline CDR1 and CDR2: SNHLY and FYNNEI. The CDR3 bases are TGTGCCAGCAGTGTATCAGGCGGGCCTAATGAAAAACTGTTTTTT. Translating gives CASSVSGGPNEKLFF.

The chain is built from TRBV4-3 and TRBJ1-1, with D tentatively TRBD1 (6 bases). This CDR3 has 15 amino acids. Trimming left V 1 base short and J 7 bases short, with 16 bases between. Germline loops: CDR1 LGHNA, CDR2 YSLEER. The CDR3 bases are TGCGCCAGCAGCCAAGGGACGGGGGGCGTGAATGAAGCTTTCTTT. Its translation: CASSQGTGGVNEAFF.

This clone was detected a few times. The rearrangement joins TRBV19 to TRBJ1-5, with a weak D call TRBD1 (6 bases). The CDR3 length is 12 residues. Per germline, CDR1 LNHDA and CDR2 SQIVND (reference sequence). Trimming cost V 11 bases and J 1 base, with 9 bases left between them. The CDR3: CAGGMSNQPQHF. Written as DNA, the CDR3 is TGTGCCGGGGGCATGAGCAATCAGCCCCAGCATTTT. Combining the CDR3 with reference TRBV19 and TRBJ1-5 gives the whole variable domain DGGITQSPKYLFRKEGQNVTLSCEQNLNHDAMYWYRQDPGQGLRLIYYSQIVNDFQKGDIAEGYSVSREKKESFPLTVTSAQKNPTAFYLCAGGMSNQPQHFGDGTRLSIL.